The entry below gives a single TCR beta chain sequence along with its context. The sample originates from a study of T cell changes during pregnancy in multiple sclerosis. Germline assignment: CDR1 SGDLS and CDR2 YYNGEE. The CDR3 loop spans 15 amino acids. Trimming shortened V by 0 bases and J by 0 bases, and 7 bases separated the two germline ends. TCRdb keeps only in-frame clones here, not all; method: immunoSEQ multiplex PCR. The sample holds approximately 50,000 clones, roughly 95% seen once. The sequence derives from a female donor with multiple sclerosis, enrolled in a pregnancy study. The sample here was CD4+ T cells from peripheral blood mononuclear cells, taken in the third trimester of pregnancy. V is TRBV9 and J is TRBJ1-3; TRBD1 might be the D (6 bases). The CDR3 region is CASSVGRGSGNTIYF. CDR3 coding DNA: TGTGCCAGCAGCGTAGGCAGGGGCTCTGGAAACACCATATATTTT.